This T cell receptor (beta chain) was identified during a study of blood T cells in healthy people across ages. For the second PCR, which ran for about 6 to 11 cycles, a sample-barcoded 5' primer and a J-beta primer mix were used. TCRdb reprocessed the 5' RACE reads with MiXCR, giving one entry per CDR3 protein. Among about 1.4 million distinct CDR3 sequences listed, around 59% were seen once. In this sample, this clonotype turned up a few times. The receptor was isolated from a man aged 18 to 30 in good health. Sequenced input: blood.

The CDR3, as DNA: TGTGCCGGCTCCCGGGAGGGCCTAAATGAGCAGTTCTTC. The encoded protein is CAGSREGLNEQFF. The chain couples TRBV6-7 to TRBJ2-1; 8 bases agree with TRBD2. TRBV6-7 is labeled an ORF, and its function is uncertain. This CDR3 has 13 residues. J gave up 7 bases and V 11 bases, and 10 bases lay outside the gene matches.